This is a list of T cell receptor beta chains from one sample in a study of radiotherapy plus CTLA-4 blockade in lung cancer. Only in-frame clones appear in the TCRdb table, and some are missing; sequencing was by immunoSEQ multiplex PCR. Found here are 25,000 to 40,000 clones, 70% of them singletons; the top ten hold approximately 3.8%. Source: peripheral blood, taken from a patient treated with radiotherapy plus ipilimumab. These receptors all stem from a human donor with non-small cell lung cancer who had stable disease on radiotherapy plus ipilimumab. Both conserved end residues are part of each CDR3. The D gene is left open where the match is weak. Clone size is not always given. Where it is, it says once, few, many or a class for expanded clones.

clone_size	j_call	v_call	d_call	cdr3_aa	cdr3_nt
NA	TRBJ1-2	TRBV6-6	TRBD1	CASSLDRVDGYTF	TGTGCCAGCAGTTTGGACAGGGTTGATGGCTACACCTTC
NA	TRBJ2-1	TRBV27	TRBD1	CASSLGRRQGGLFF	TGTGCCAGCAGTTTAGGGCGTCGACAGGGGGGTCTGTTCTTC
NA	TRBJ2-3	TRBV6-1	NA	CASTGGAPTDTQYF	TGTGCCAGCACCGGAGGGGCTCCCACAGATACGCAGTATTTT
NA	TRBJ1-5	TRBV27	NA	CASNPRYSNQPQHF	TGTGCCAGCAACCCACGTTATAGCAATCAGCCCCAGCATTTT
NA	TRBJ2-1	TRBV7-9	NA	CASSLSGGGSYNEQFF	TGTGCCAGCAGCTTATCAGGGGGAGGGTCCTACAATGAGCAGTTCTTC
NA	TRBJ1-5	TRBV28	NA	CASSLSRTRVNQPQHF	TGTGCCAGCAGTTTATCCCGGACCAGGGTTAATCAGCCCCAGCATTTT
NA	TRBJ1-4	TRBV5-5	TRBD1	CASSLRFGQGDEKLFF	TGTGCCAGCAGCTTGAGGTTTGGCCAGGGGGATGAAAAACTGTTTTTT
NA	TRBJ2-7	TRBV5-4	TRBD2	CASSQLAGGPYEQYF	TGTGCCAGCAGCCAGCTAGCGGGAGGACCTTACGAGCAGTACTTC
NA	TRBJ2-2	TRBV9	TRBD2	CASSELAGKGTGELFF	TGTGCCAGCAGCGAACTAGCGGGGAAAGGGACCGGGGAGCTGTTTTTT
NA	TRBJ2-5	TRBV7-6	TRBD2	CASSLGVGRALAQGKTQYF	TGTGCCAGCAGCTTAGGGGTCGGGAGGGCCTTGGCACAAGGAAAGACCCAGTACTTC
NA	TRBJ2-1	TRBV5-6	NA	CASSYQGFEQFF	TGTGCCAGCAGCTATCAGGGGTTTGAGCAGTTCTTC
NA	TRBJ2-7	TRBV6-5	NA	CASSYSDSYEQYF	TGTGCCAGCAGTTACTCAGACTCCTACGAGCAGTACTTC
NA	TRBJ2-1	TRBV19	TRBD2	CASSRERGSGRVNEQFF	TGTGCCAGTAGCCGTGAAAGGGGGAGCGGGAGGGTGAATGAGCAGTTCTTC
NA	TRBJ2-3	TRBV19	TRBD2	CASSIALAGPDTQYF	TGTGCCAGTAGTATAGCCCTAGCGGGACCAGATACGCAGTATTTT
NA	TRBJ2-2	TRBV19	NA	CASSMGVPRTGELFF	TGTGCCAGTAGTATGGGGGTCCCCCGTACCGGGGAGCTGTTTTTT
NA	TRBJ2-5	TRBV11-3	NA	CASTTTTRETQYF	TGTGCCAGCACCACGACTACGAGGGAGACCCAGTACTTC
few	TRBJ2-2	TRBV7-9	TRBD2	CASSLASGVLTGELFF	TGTGCCAGCAGCTTAGCGAGCGGGGTACTGACCGGGGAGCTGTTTTTT
NA	TRBJ1-1	TRBV29-1	NA	CSAHGVGLNTEAFF	TGCAGCGCACACGGGGTTGGTTTGAACACTGAAGCTTTCTTT
NA	TRBJ2-1	TRBV15	NA	CATSRGRVMYNEQFF	TGTGCCACCAGCAGAGGAAGGGTTATGTACAATGAGCAGTTCTTC
NA	TRBJ2-7	TRBV5-1	NA	CASRQTNGPYEQYF	TGCGCCAGCAGACAAACAAACGGGCCTTACGAGCAGTACTTC
NA	TRBJ1-1	TRBV4-3	NA	CASSPIGTQNTEAFF	TGCGCCAGCAGCCCCATCGGGACCCAAAACACTGAAGCTTTCTTT
NA	TRBJ1-1	TRBV18	NA	CASSSKSQNTEAFF	TGTGCCAGCTCATCGAAGAGTCAGAACACTGAAGCTTTCTTT
NA	TRBJ1-3	TRBV28	NA	CASTTPGRRSGNTIYF	TGTGCCAGCACCACCCCCGGCCGTCGCTCTGGAAACACCATATATTTT
NA	TRBJ1-5	TRBV2	NA	CASKPGAINQPQHF	TGTGCCAGCAAGCCAGGGGCTATCAATCAGCCCCAGCATTTT
NA	TRBJ2-7	TRBV9	TRBD2	CASSQGTSGTYEQYF	TGTGCCAGCAGTCAAGGGACTAGCGGAACCTACGAGCAGTACTTC
NA	TRBJ1-4	TRBV2	TRBD1	CASRGQGAMGEKLFF	TGTGCCAGCAGGGGACAGGGGGCTATGGGTGAAAAACTGTTTTTT
NA	TRBJ2-7	TRBV4-2	NA	CASSHQGVDEQYF	TGTGCCAGCAGCCACCAGGGCGTGGACGAGCAGTACTTC
few	TRBJ2-5	TRBV11-2	NA	CASSRLKTQYF	TGTGCCAGCAGCCGCCTAAAGACCCAGTACTTC
few	TRBJ2-5	TRBV7-6	NA	CASSASTGETQYF	TGTGCCAGCAGCGCCTCCACGGGGGAGACCCAGTACTTC
NA	TRBJ1-1	TRBV6-5	NA	CASSETALTEAFF	TGTGCCAGCAGTGAGACAGCCCTCACTGAAGCTTTCTTT
once	TRBJ1-1	TRBV7-9	NA	CASSLGQVEGEAFF	TGTGCCAGCAGCTTAGGGCAGGTCGAGGGGGAAGCTTTCTTT
NA	TRBJ1-2	TRBV28	TRBD1	CASSPDRGYGYTF	TGTGCCAGCAGTCCCGACAGGGGATATGGCTACACCTTC
NA	TRBJ2-3	TRBV29-1	TRBD2	CSVIGAGGPTGPQYF	TGCAGCGTTATAGGAGCGGGAGGGCCAACAGGTCCGCAGTATTTT
few	TRBJ2-5	TRBV7-2	TRBD2	CASTRSGLAEETQYF	TGTGCCAGTACCCGATCAGGACTAGCGGAAGAGACCCAGTACTTC
NA	TRBJ2-1	TRBV19	TRBD2	CASSMKGTSGIGKQFF	TGTGCCAGTAGTATGAAAGGGACTAGCGGGATTGGGAAGCAGTTCTTC
NA	TRBJ1-2	TRBV9	NA	CASSPGGARANYGYTF	TGTGCCAGCAGCCCCGGGGGGGCCCGAGCTAACTATGGCTACACCTTC
NA	TRBJ1-4	TRBV7-8	NA	CASSLQVRDEKLFF	TGTGCCAGCAGCTTACAGGTTCGGGATGAAAAACTGTTTTTT
NA	TRBJ2-3	TRBV21-1	NA	CASSPRDPGDRLGTDTQYF	TGTGCCAGCAGCCCACGGGACCCAGGGGATCGATTGGGCACAGATACGCAGTATTTT
NA	TRBJ2-7	TRBV6-6	TRBD2	CASSPTSGSHEQYF	TGTGCCAGCAGCCCAACTAGCGGGAGCCACGAGCAGTACTTT
once	TRBJ2-7	TRBV18	TRBD1	CASSPRTGYEQYF	TGTGCCAGCTCACCCCGGACAGGCTACGAGCAGTACTTC